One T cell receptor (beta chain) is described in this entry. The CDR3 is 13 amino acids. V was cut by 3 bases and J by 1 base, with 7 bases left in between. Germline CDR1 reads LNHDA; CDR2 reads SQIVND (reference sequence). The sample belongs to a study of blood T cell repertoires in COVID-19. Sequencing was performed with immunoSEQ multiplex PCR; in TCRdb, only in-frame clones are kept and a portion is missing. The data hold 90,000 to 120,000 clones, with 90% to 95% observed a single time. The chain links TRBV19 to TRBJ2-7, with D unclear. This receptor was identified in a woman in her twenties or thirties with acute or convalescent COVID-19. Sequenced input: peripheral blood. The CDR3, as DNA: TGTGCCAGTAGTATGGTAGAGTCCTACGAGCAGTACTTC. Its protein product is CASSMVESYEQYF.